This T cell receptor (beta chain) emerged from a study of blood T cell repertoires in COVID-19. Study background: Whether acute or convalescent, the COVID-19 samples came from the United States, Italy and Spain. T cells, B-cell-depleted T cells, or PBMCs supplied cDNA or gDNA.

Authors' methods: Counts of nucleated cells, estimated from reference gene primer amplification, were obtained. The method was immunoSEQ multiplex PCR; TCRdb's version includes in-frame clones alone and lacks a portion of them. For V, J and clone size, that table is used; D and trimming come from the DNA. The table has just over 650,000 clones, about 87% seen once. The TCR was taken from a woman between 18 and 30 years old with acute or convalescent COVID-19. Specimen: peripheral blood.

The CDR3 nucleotides read TGTGCCAGCAGCTGGAGGACTTCCGAGCAGTACTTC. Amino acids: CASSWRTSEQYF. This chain links TRBV7-2 with TRBJ2-7; TRBD2 is a possible D gene (5 bases). The V gene lost 4 bases and the J gene lost 6 bases, with 10 bases spanning the gap. Germline CDR1 is SGHTA and CDR2 is FQGNSA. The CDR3 is 12 amino acids.